One T cell receptor beta chain is described in this entry. Its recognized antigen is unknown. Within one base of it there is no much larger clone, and no base qualities were kept. This record belongs to a study of OX40 agonist ivuxolimab in advanced cancers. Concerning the study at large: The costimulatory receptor OX40 (CD134) was targeted by ivuxolimab, a fully human IgG2 agonistic monoclonal antibody. Three dose-escalation patients achieved partial responses, one with hepatocellular carcinoma and two with cutaneous melanoma. The paper describes the monotherapy dose-escalation part (N ≈ 50 patients) of the phase I trial of ivuxolimab. Of the approximately 54 patients in dose escalation, some 20 had hepatocellular carcinoma, some 15 had melanoma, 9 had renal cell carcinoma and 9 had head and neck cancer. A male proportion of 82.7% and a mean age of about 60 years, ranging from 23 to 79, were recorded for the dose-escalation cohort. Patients were allowed to have had prior anti-PD-1, anti-PD-L1 or anti-CTLA-4 therapy, and approximately 41% of the dose-escalation patients had previously received checkpoint inhibitors. The point of sequencing TCRbeta in the periphery was to test whether ivuxolimab changed TCR sequence diversity and drove clonal T-cell expansion. Intravenous ivuxolimab was administered to patients every 2 weeks at six dose levels: 0.01, 0.1, 0.3, 1.5, 3 and 10 mg/kg.

The trial excluded patients who had a history of autoimmune disease or who were on systemic immunosuppression. Peripheral blood for TCR sequencing was collected from all dose cohorts at baseline, on cycle 4 day 1, and on cycle 7 day 1. Samples were obtained from an open-label, multicenter, first-in-human phase I dose-escalation trial of ivuxolimab. Adults with locally advanced or metastatic melanoma, renal cell carcinoma, hepatocellular carcinoma or head and neck squamous cell carcinoma were enrolled in the trial. CD4+ and CD8+ T cells were sorted separately from peripheral blood before TCR sequencing. Overall results and qualifications from the work: Low levels of normalized T-cell clonal expansion were also seen in some patients who did not respond. On average, CD8+ T cells showed more expanded clones than CD4+ T cells after ivuxolimab. At doses of 0.1 to 3.0 mg/kg, clonal expansion of both CD4+ and CD8+ blood T cells was observed from baseline to week 6. Which antigens the clonally expanded peripheral T cells were specific for was not determined. Partial responders in the 0.1-3.0 mg/kg groups had among the lowest normalized peripheral clonal expansion, especially among CD8+ T cells.

Genomic DNA was isolated from the sorted cells so that the TCRbeta CDR3 region could be sequenced. The immunoSEQ Assay was used to sequence the TCRbeta CDR3 regions. This is the immuneACCESS table as TCRdb keeps it, with only in-frame sequences that have V and J called. A part of the clones is gone; compared with another copy, unresolved V genes explain less than half, and the rest is unexplained. Within this sample are 83,000 or so clones, with less than 85% of them counted one time only. The leading ten clones occupy roughly 7.3% of the sample. Here the sequenced sample was CD4+ or CD8+ T cells sorted from blood, taken in a trial of the OX40 agonist ivuxolimab. This sequence was found in an adult with an advanced solid tumor such as melanoma, head and neck, liver or kidney cancer.

DNA sequence: TGTGCCAGCAGTACGGACAGCTATTCACCCCTCCACTTT. Translated, it gives CASSTDSYSPLHF. Recombination linked TRBV6-6 to TRBJ1-6; perhaps TRBD1 is the D gene, with 6 bases matching. Taken from cysteine to phenylalanine, the CDR3 has 13 residues. CDR3 DNA is the only sequence kept; it has 39 bases, read in frame from the first base. V drops 5 bases and J drops 8 bases, leaving 10 bases in between. Reading the germline V gene (reference sequence) gives CDR1 MNHNY and CDR2 SVGAGI.